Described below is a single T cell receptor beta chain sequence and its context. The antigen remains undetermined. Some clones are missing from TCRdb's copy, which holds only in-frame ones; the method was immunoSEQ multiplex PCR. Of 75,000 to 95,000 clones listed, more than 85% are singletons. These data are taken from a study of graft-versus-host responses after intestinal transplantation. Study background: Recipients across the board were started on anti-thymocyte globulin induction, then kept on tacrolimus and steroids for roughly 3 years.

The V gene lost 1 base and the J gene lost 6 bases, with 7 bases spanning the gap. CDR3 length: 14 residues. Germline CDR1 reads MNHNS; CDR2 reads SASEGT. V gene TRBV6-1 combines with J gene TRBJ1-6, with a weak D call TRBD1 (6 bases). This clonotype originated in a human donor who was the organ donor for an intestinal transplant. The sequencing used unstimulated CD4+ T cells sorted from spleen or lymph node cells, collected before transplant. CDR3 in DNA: TGTGCCAGCAGTGAAGGGACAGCTAATTCACCCCTCCACTTT. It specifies CASSEGTANSPLHF.